This T cell receptor beta chain was recorded in a study of blood T cell repertoires in COVID-19 (dated by TCRdb to between 2020 and 2021). About the investigation overall: The collaborator samples originated in the United States, Italy and Spain and spanned the acute and convalescent phases of COVID-19. Nearly every sample came with metadata listing a de-identified subject ID, COVID-19 status, age in years and sex. The dataset comprised deeply sampled blood TCRbeta repertoires from subjects exposed to, actively infected with, or recovered from COVID-19. The material from the prospective study consisted of cDNA or gDNA derived from T cells, B-cell-depleted T cells, or PBMCs. A freely available public database, intended as a resource for researchers studying the immune response to SARS-CoV-2, is where the repertoires were released. The samples were drawn from two sources: the first 160 participants of the ongoing ImmuneRACE study, and some 1,300 subjects contributed by 6 global collaborators. Where HLA class I and class II types were available, the types were taken from metadata supplied by the sample provider, not from assay-based typing. The investigation overall reported the following: The quantity of clinical and demographic metadata differed by source and by participant and was supplied without curation.

TCRbeta CDR3 regions were amplified from genomic DNA using the immunoSEQ Assay, a bias-controlled multiplex PCR. As for the authors' bioinformatics: Nucleated cell counts per sample were estimated from amplification of reference gene primers within the assay. To quantify the absolute abundance of each unique TCRbeta CDR3 rearrangement, sequence reads were collapsed and filtered. For each sample, productive Simpson clonality was calculated by taking the square root of Simpson's diversity index across productive rearrangements. TCRdb provides this immuneACCESS table in a form limited to in-frame rearrangements. Some clones are lacking; in checked studies, under half of them reflect an unresolved V gene, and why the rest are absent is not known. From that table come the V and J calls and clone size; the DNA was used to work out D and trimming. This sample has roughly 300,000 clones in its table, and about nine tenths of those were observed once. The leading ten clones occupy around 4.6% of the sample.

Participants in the prospective study were aged roughly 18 to 100 years, lived in 20 to 25 United States geographic areas, and enrolled through a virtual design. In the prospective study, participants were assigned to cohorts based on the clinical history participants reported in a screening survey and a study questionnaire. ImmuneRACE Cohort 3 recovered participants were defined by two consecutive negative NP/OP PCR tests, healthcare professional clearance, or symptom resolution. Each participant in the prospective study had whole blood, serum and a nasopharyngeal or oropharyngeal swab collected by mobile phlebotomists. Prospective study participants could optionally give additional blood draws and questionnaires over an approximately 2-month period. Prospective study blood samples were shipped either frozen or at room temperature before DNA extraction. Its CDR3 holds 16 amino acids, cysteine through phenylalanine. Here the CDR3 DNA is all that survives: 48 bases in frame from base 1. The germline V gene yields SGHDT for CDR1 and YYEEEE for CDR2. Trimming costs V 4 bases and J 2 bases, and their ends lie 13 bases apart.

Points on this clone: Its antigen is still unknown. Base qualities are not recorded, but no much larger clone differs from it by a single base.

This sequence originates from a man aged 30-40 years who had recovered from COVID-19. The sequencing input was PBMCs or T cells enriched from blood (not recorded which). The chain was built from TRBV5-6 and TRBJ2-6, with the D segment identity uncertain. The nucleotide sequence reads TGTGCCAGCAGCCCGCGCGGAGTAACTGGGGCCAACGTCCTGACTTTC. It translates as CASSPRGVTGANVLTF.